The clone carrying this TCR beta chain was seen only a few times. Its antigen is still unknown. This sample is part of a study of CD8 T cells in ankylosing spondylitis. Study-wide results and limits: Significant enrichment of disease-linked clones was reported in matched ankylosing spondylitis synovial fluid.

The CDR3 has 14 residues. Germline V gives CDR1 SGHTS, CDR2 YDEGEE. Germline trimming cut 4 bases from V and 4 bases from J; bases unmatched to any gene: 8. A single record per CDR3 protein comes from TCRdb applying MiXCR to the 5' RACE reads. Found here are roughly 190,000 distinct CDR3 sequences, around 13% of them singletons; the top ten hold 16%. The sequence was collected from a male donor with ankylosing spondylitis or in good health (not recorded which). The material sequenced was blood, either unsorted or a sorted T cell fraction (not recorded which). V usage is TRBV5-8 and J usage is TRBJ2-7; the match to TRBD1 covers 7 bases. The CDR3 DNA sequence: TGTGCCAGCAGCCCGGGGCAGGGGGTTTACGAGCAGTACTTC. Translation: CASSPGQGVYEQYF.